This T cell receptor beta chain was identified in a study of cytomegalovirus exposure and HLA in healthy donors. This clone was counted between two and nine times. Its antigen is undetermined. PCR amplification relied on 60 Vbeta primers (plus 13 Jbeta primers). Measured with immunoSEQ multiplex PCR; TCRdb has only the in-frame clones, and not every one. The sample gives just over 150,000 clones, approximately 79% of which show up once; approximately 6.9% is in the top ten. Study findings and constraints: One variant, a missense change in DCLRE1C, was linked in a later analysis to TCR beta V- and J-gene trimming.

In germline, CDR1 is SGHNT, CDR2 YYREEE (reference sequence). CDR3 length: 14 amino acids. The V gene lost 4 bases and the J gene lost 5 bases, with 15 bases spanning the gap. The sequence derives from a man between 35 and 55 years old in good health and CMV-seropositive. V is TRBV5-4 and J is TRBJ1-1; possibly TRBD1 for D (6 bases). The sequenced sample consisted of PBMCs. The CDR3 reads CASSPGTHFTEAFF. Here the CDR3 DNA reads TGTGCCAGCAGCCCCGGGACACATTTTACTGAAGCTTTCTTT.